The sequence of this T cell receptor beta chain was determined in a study of T cell responses to AZD1222 COVID-19 vaccine. Overall study results and limits: Spike-specific TCR breadth rose after two AZD1222 doses, and depth rose as well. Donors skewed white British and female; clonal diversity was possibly underestimated. Spike-wide vaccine-associated CD4 TCRs dominated at 160-218 and 743-854.

Notes on this clone: Its matching antigen is unknown.

Profiled with immunoSEQ multiplex PCR; TCRdb holds only in-frame clones, not every one. Of over 120,000 clones in the sample, approximately 85% are singletons; the top ten hold 5% to 6.5%. V gave up 4 bases and J gave up 8 bases; unmatched junction bases: 4. Germline CDR1 is MGHRA and CDR2 is YSYEKL. The CDR3 covers 14 residues. This receptor was taken from an adult who received the MenACWY meningococcal vaccine as a control. This rearrangement joins TRBV4-1 to TRBJ1-4; 10 bases line up with TRBD1. The source material was peripheral blood, sampled 28 days after the second dose of the MenACWY control vaccine. This CDR3 is CASSPGTGVEKLFF. The CDR3 nucleotides are TGCGCCAGCAGCCCAGGGACAGGGGTCGAAAAACTGTTTTTT.